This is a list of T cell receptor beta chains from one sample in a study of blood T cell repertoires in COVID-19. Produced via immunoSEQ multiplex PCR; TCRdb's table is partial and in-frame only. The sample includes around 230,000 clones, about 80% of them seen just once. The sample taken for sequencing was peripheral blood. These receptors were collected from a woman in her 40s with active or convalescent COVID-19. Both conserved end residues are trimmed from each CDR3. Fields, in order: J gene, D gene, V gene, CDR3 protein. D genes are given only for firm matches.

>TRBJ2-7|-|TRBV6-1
ASSEAPSYEQY
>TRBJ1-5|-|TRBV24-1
ATSDFGPGNQPQH
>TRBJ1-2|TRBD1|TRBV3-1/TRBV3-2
ASRHRDRDGYGYT
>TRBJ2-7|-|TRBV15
ATSRGGSYEQY
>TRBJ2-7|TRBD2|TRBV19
ASSGGLAAVEQY
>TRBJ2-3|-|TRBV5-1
ASSLDFDTQY
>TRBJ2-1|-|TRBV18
ASSPGEVEF
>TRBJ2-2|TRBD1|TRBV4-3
ASSQEITGTGRTGELF
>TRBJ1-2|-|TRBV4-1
ASSQDRGGVRGYT
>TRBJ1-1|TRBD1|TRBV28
ASSLTGGRRRETEAF
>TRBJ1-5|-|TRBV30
AWSVRPRGNQPQH
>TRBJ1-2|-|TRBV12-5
ASLRQANYGYT
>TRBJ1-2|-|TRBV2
ASSVDRNYGYT
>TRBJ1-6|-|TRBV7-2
ASSQIKQGRNSPLH
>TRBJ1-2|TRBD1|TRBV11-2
ASRSGTGVYLDDGYT
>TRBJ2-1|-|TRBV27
ASSSYFSIGYNEQF
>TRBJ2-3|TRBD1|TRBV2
ASRRKEQGLGTDTQY
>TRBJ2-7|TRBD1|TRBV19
ASRRTGDYYEQY
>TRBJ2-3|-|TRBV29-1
SVEDPQGKTDTQY
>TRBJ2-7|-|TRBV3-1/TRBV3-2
ASSWGQSGDEQY